The 4 T cell receptor beta chains below come from one sample, sequenced in a study of cytomegalovirus exposure and HLA in healthy donors. The primer mix had 60 Vbeta and 13 Jbeta primers. Clones were read by immunoSEQ multiplex PCR, and TCRdb kept only the in-frame ones, dropping some. This table holds 110,000 or so clones, about 79% found once. Material: PBMCs. These receptors came from a woman aged 18 to 35 in good health and CMV-seronegative.

This chain uses TRBV18 with TRBJ2-1, with D maybe TRBD1 (6 bases). Per the germline V gene, CDR1 is KGHSH and CDR2 is LQKENI. The CDR3 is made up of 17 amino acids. V was shortened by 1 base and J by 0 bases, with 13 bases between the two germline ends. The CDR3 is CASSPLATGSSYNEQFF. In DNA form, the CDR3 reads TGTGCCAGCTCACCACTCGCAACAGGGAGCTCCTACAATGAGCAGTTCTTC. The variable domain in full, with the rest retrieved from reference TRBV18 and TRBJ2-1, is NAGVMQNPRHLVRRRGQEARLRCSPMKGHSHVYWYRQLPEEGLKFMVYLQKENIIDESGMPKERFSAEFPKEGPSILRIQQVVRGDSAAYFCASSPLATGSSYNEQFFGPGTRLTVL.

Note on this clone: Other DNA sequences of this sample code for an identical CDR3. This chain connects TRBV15 to TRBJ1-4, with D unresolved. Germline V gives CDR1 LNHNV, CDR2 YYDKDF (reference sequence). V lost 0 bases and J 0 bases, leaving 5 bases between the germline ends. The CDR3 runs 15 residues. The CDR3 sequence is CATSRDRATNEKLFF. The CDR3 region has the DNA TGTGCCACCAGCAGAGATCGTGCAACTAATGAAAAACTGTTTTTT.

There are a few counts of this clone. The chain couples TRBV6-1 to TRBJ2-7; 10 bases match TRBD2. This CDR3 has 15 amino acids. Germline V gene data show CDR1 as MNHNS and CDR2 as SASEGT. Germline trimming cut 1 base from V and 4 bases from J; bases unmatched to any gene: 4. For the CDR3, the DNA is TGTGCCAGCAGTGAAGGCATAGCGGGAGGTTACGAGCAGTACTTC. Protein: CASSEGIAGGYEQYF.

The genes are TRBV4-1 and TRBJ2-7; 8 bases map to TRBD1. Trimming cost V 4 bases and J 1 base; bases outside gene matches: 3. The CDR3 sequence is 14 residues long. Germline V gives CDR1 MGHRA, CDR2 YSYEKL. CDR3 loop: CASSPRQGSYEQYV. The CDR3 DNA reads as TGCGCCAGCAGCCCTCGACAGGGGTCCTACGAGCAGTACGTC.